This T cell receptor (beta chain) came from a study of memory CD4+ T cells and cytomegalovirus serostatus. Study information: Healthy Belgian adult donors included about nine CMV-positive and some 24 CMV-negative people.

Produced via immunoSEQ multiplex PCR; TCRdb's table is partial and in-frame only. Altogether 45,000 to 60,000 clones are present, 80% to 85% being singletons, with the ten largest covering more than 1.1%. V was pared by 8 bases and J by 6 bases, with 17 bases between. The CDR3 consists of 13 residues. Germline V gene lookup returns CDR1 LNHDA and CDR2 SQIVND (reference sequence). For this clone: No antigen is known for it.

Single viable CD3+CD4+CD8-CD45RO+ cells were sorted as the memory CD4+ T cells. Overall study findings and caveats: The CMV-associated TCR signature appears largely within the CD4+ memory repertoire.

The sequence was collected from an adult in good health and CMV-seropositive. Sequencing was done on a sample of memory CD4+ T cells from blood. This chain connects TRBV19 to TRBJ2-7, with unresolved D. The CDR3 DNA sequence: TGTGCCAGTTCGTCGTACCCCGAAGTCGAGCAGTACTTC. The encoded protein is CASSSYPEVEQYF. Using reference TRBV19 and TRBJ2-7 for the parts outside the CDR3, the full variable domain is DGGITQSPKYLFRKEGQNVTLSCEQNLNHDAMYWYRQDPGQGLRLIYYSQIVNDFQKGDIAEGYSVSREKKESFPLTVTSAQKNPTAFYLCASSSYPEVEQYFGPGTRLTVT.